This is a list of T cell receptor beta chains from one sample in a study of blood T cell repertoires in COVID-19. Here immunoSEQ multiplex PCR was the method, and the copy in TCRdb shows in-frame clones only, minus some. The repertoire has 65,000 to 90,000 clones, approximately 80% of them found once; the top ten carry approximately 2.5%. The source material was peripheral blood. The receptors were gathered from an elderly man with active or convalescent COVID-19. Both conserved end residues are part of each CDR3. The order of the fields is CDR3 DNA, CDR3 protein, V gene, D gene, clone size, J gene. The D gene is left open where the match is weak. Size tells how often a clone was seen (once, few, many) or the class of an expanded clone, and some rows leave it out.

TGCGCCAGCAGCTTATCGGACAGGGAAACATCCGGGGAGCTGTTTTTT CASSLSDRETSGELFF TRBV5-1 TRBD1 NA TRBJ2-2
TGTGCCAGCAGCCAGGGAAGTAGCTCCTACGAGCAGTACTTC CASSQGSSSYEQYF TRBV11-2 NA NA TRBJ2-7
TGTGCCAGTAACAGGGGCCAGAGCTCCTACGAGCAGTACTTC CASNRGQSSYEQYF TRBV2 TRBD1 NA TRBJ2-7
TGTGCCATCAGAGGGGAGGAAGAAAAACTGTTTTTT CAIRGEEEKLFF TRBV10-3 NA NA TRBJ1-4
TGTGCCAGCAGCGTAGCTGGACAGGGCCTCTATGGCTACACCTTC CASSVAGQGLYGYTF TRBV9 TRBD1 once TRBJ1-2
TGTGCCAGCAGCTTGGGGACAGGGTTCCACTATGGCTACACCTTC CASSLGTGFHYGYTF TRBV5-6 TRBD1 NA TRBJ1-2
TGCGCCAGCAGCTTGGGGACTATGATGACCTACAATGAGCAGTTCTTC CASSLGTMMTYNEQFF TRBV5-1 NA once TRBJ2-1
TGTGCCAGCCAGCTAGATCAGGGGCTTAATTCACCCCTCCACTTT CASQLDQGLNSPLHF TRBV2 NA NA TRBJ1-6
TGTGCCAGCAGCCAAGGGGACTATTTCACAGATACGCAGTATTTT CASSQGDYFTDTQYF TRBV3-1/TRBV3-2 TRBD2 NA TRBJ2-3
TGTGCCAGCTCACCACCGGGAGCGGGAACGGATACGCAGTATTTT CASSPPGAGTDTQYF TRBV18 TRBD2 once TRBJ2-3
TGCGCCAGCAGCTTTCAGGGATCCTATAATTCACCCCTCCACTTT CASSFQGSYNSPLHF TRBV5-1 NA NA TRBJ1-6
TGCGCCAGCAGCTCCAGGGCAGGGGTGAACACTGAAGCTTTCTTT CASSSRAGVNTEAFF TRBV5-1 NA NA TRBJ1-1
TGTGCCAGCAGCACCGGTAGCGGGGGCCCCTACGAGCAGTACTTC CASSTGSGGPYEQYF TRBV7-9 TRBD2 many TRBJ2-7
TGCAGCGTTGAAGATCGTTGGGGAACGGGGGAAGAGACCCAGTACTTC CSVEDRWGTGEETQYF TRBV29-1 NA NA TRBJ2-5
TGTGCCAGCAGCCCCTGGGGTAGTAGGAGGGAGACCCAGTACTTC CASSPWGSRRETQYF TRBV11-2 NA NA TRBJ2-5
TGTGCCAGCAGCTCCCTCAGGACTCGGGCGGGCTACACCTTC CASSSLRTRAGYTF TRBV7-2 NA NA TRBJ1-2
TGTGCCAGCAGTGAAAACAGGGTTTTGGGAAATGAAAAACTGTTTTTT CASSENRVLGNEKLFF TRBV2 NA NA TRBJ1-4
TGCAGCGTGACTAGCGGGAGTCTAGATGAGCAGTTCTTC CSVTSGSLDEQFF TRBV29-1 TRBD2 NA TRBJ2-1
TGCGCCAGCAGCCCAGGGGGTAACTGGGAGACCCAGTACTTC CASSPGGNWETQYF TRBV5-1 TRBD1 NA TRBJ2-5
TGTGCCAGCAGCCGGACTAGCGGGGGCACAGATACGCAGTATTTT CASSRTSGGTDTQYF TRBV4-2 TRBD2 NA TRBJ2-3
TGTGCCACAAGTAACGTGTGGGCAGGGGCATCTGCACAGCAGTACTTC CATSNVWAGASAQQYF TRBV28 NA NA TRBJ2-7
TGCGCCAGCAGCCCCACTGGCACTGGGGGCCGTTACGAGCAGTACTTC CASSPTGTGGRYEQYF TRBV5-1 NA NA TRBJ2-7
TGTGCCAGCATGGGGCTACGACTAGGGAATCAGCCCCAGCATTTT CASMGLRLGNQPQHF TRBV6-5 NA NA TRBJ1-5
TGTGCCAGCAGCCAAGACTTACAGGGGGCCAAAAACATTCAGTACTTC CASSQDLQGAKNIQYF TRBV4-2 TRBD1 once TRBJ2-4
TGTGCCAGCAGCCAGTTGGACAGGGTCAATCAGCCCCAGCATTTT CASSQLDRVNQPQHF TRBV4-2 TRBD1 NA TRBJ1-5
TGTGCCAGCAGCTTAATGCGTGATACGCAGTATTTT CASSLMRDTQYF TRBV7-2 NA NA TRBJ2-3
TGTGCCAGCAGCTTGGCCGGACAGGGGGCCGGCAATCAGCCCCAGCATTTT CASSLAGQGAGNQPQHF TRBV5-8 TRBD1 NA TRBJ1-5
TGTGCCAGCACCTCGGTAGATACGCAGTATTTT CASTSVDTQYF TRBV6-5 NA NA TRBJ2-3
TGTGCCAGCCGAACAGGCGGGAGCTATGGCTACACCTTC CASRTGGSYGYTF TRBV6-5 NA NA TRBJ1-2
TGTGCCTGGAGCGGACAGATGAACACTGAAGCTTTCTTT CAWSGQMNTEAFF TRBV30 NA once TRBJ1-1
TGTGCCAGCATCGAAACAGGGGTGGGCACAGATACGCAGTATTTT CASIETGVGTDTQYF TRBV25-1 TRBD1 NA TRBJ2-3
TGTGCCAGCAGCCCAGGGGTGACCCAGTACTTC CASSPGVTQYF TRBV7-6 NA NA TRBJ2-5
TGTGCCAGCAGCTTGGCACTAGGGGATACGCAGTATTTT CASSLALGDTQYF TRBV5-5 NA NA TRBJ2-3
TGTGCCAGCAGCCTCGGGACTAGCGGGGGTGTAGATACGCAGTATTTT CASSLGTSGGVDTQYF TRBV3-1/TRBV3-2 TRBD2 NA TRBJ2-3